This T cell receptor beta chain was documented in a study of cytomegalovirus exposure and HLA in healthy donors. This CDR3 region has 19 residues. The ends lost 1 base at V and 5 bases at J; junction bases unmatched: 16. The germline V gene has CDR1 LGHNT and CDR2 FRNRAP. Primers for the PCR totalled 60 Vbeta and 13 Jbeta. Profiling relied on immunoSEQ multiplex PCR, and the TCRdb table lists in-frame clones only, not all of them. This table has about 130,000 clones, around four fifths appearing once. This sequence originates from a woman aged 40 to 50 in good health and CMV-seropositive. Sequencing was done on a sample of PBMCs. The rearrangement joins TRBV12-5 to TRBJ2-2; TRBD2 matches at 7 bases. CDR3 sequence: CASGLGGKEGLLPTGELFF. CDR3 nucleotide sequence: TGTGCTAGTGGTTTGGGAGGGAAGGAGGGACTATTGCCAACCGGGGAGCTGTTTTTT.